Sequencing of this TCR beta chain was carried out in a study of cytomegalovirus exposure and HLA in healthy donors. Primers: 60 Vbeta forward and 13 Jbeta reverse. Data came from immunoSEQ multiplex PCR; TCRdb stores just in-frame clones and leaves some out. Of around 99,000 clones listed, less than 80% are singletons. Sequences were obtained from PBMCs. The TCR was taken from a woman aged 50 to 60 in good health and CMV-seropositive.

CDR3 DNA sequence: TGTGCCAGCTCACCGGCTAGCGGGGGGGGCAAAAACATTCAGTACTTC. As protein: CASSPASGGGKNIQYF. The V and J genes are TRBV18 and TRBJ2-4; TRBD2 aligns across 12 bases. Trimming removed 3 bases from V and 3 bases from J; junction bases left unmatched: 3. The CDR3 is 16 residues long. CDR1 and CDR2 from the germline V gene are KGHSH and LQKENI.